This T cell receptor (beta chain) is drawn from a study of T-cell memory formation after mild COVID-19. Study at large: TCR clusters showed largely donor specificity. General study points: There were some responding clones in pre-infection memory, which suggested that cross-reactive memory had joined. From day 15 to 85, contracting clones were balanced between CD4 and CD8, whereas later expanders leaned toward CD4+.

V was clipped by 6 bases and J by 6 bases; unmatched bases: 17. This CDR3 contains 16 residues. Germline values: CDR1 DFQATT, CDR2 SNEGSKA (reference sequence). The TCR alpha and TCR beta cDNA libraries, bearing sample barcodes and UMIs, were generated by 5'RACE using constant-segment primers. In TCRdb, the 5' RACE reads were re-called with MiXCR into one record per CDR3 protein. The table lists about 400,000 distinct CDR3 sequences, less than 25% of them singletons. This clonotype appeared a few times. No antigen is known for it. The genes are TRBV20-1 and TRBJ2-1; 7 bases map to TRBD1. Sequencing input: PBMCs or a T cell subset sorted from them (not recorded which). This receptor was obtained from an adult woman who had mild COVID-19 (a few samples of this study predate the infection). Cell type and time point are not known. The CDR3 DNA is TGCAGTGCGGACAGGAACCTTGGGCGGGTCGCCAATGAGCAGTTCTTC. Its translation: CSADRNLGRVANEQFF.